The subject of this entry is one TCR beta chain. Its target is unknown. The germline gives CDR1 MNHEY, CDR2 SVGEGT. The CDR3 runs 19 residues. Trimming took 3 bases from V and 0 from J; bases not matched to a gene: 14. TCRdb re-derived calls from the reads in MiXCR, one entry per CDR3 protein. The sample holds approximately 74,000 distinct CDR3 sequences; 35% to 45% are singletons and the top ten take more than 80%. This record belongs to a study of T cell repertoires in cytomegalovirus infection. Study-level information: Recently described HLA-C-restricted plus well-studied HLA-B-restricted CMV epitopes were used. Public TCR beta signatures were indicative of both CMV infection and a matching HLA type. Study-wide points: Using cumulative public TCR beta family frequency, the authors identified those who carried CMV together with the relevant HLA.

This specimen consisted of CD8+ T cells from cultured PBMCs, obtained from culture after CMV antigen stimulation. V usage is TRBV6-2 or TRBV6-3 and J usage is TRBJ2-5; 9 bases map to TRBD2. The receptor comes from a human donor in good health (CMV status not recorded). Some clones in this sample may be carry-over from other donors' samples. CDR3 DNA sequence: TGTGCCAGCAGTTATTCAAGCGGGGGGCCGGAAAGCTACCAAGAGACCCAGTACTTC. Translation gives CASSYSSGGPESYQETQYF.